This T cell receptor (beta chain) was retrieved from a study of blood T cell repertoires in COVID-19. Clones were read by immunoSEQ multiplex PCR, and TCRdb kept only the in-frame ones, dropping some. The data contain 200,000 or so clones, around four fifths of them singletons. The germline V gene has CDR1 LGHDT and CDR2 YNNKEL (reference sequence). The CDR3 covers 16 residues. V trimming: 4 bases; J trimming: 7 bases; junction bases outside the gene matches: 12. The sample consisted of peripheral blood. This TCR was sampled from a woman between 25 and 40 years old with acute or convalescent COVID-19. The V gene is TRBV3-1 (or the pseudogene TRBV3-2), the J gene TRBJ2-1, with TRBD2 identical over 8 bases. As DNA, the CDR3 is TGTGCCAGCAGCCTCCTGGAGCGGGAGTTTTGTAATGAGCAGTTCTTC. Residues: CASSLLEREFCNEQFF.